The rows below give T cell receptor beta chains drawn from one sample of a study of OX40 agonist ivuxolimab in advanced cancers. Assay: immunoSEQ multiplex PCR; the TCRdb copy retains only in-frame clones and omits some. The sample holds about 57,000 clones, about 93% seen once. The sample in question was CD4+ or CD8+ T cells sorted from blood, obtained in a trial of the OX40 agonist ivuxolimab. The receptors were gathered from an adult with an advanced solid tumor such as melanoma, head and neck, liver or kidney cancer. Both conserved end residues are part of each CDR3. The order of the fields is J gene, V gene, CDR3 protein.

TRBJ2-5 TRBV9 CASSVEVAGSQETQYF
TRBJ1-1 TRBV11-2 CAGTNRDGSNTEAFF
TRBJ2-1 TRBV7-8 CASSFSGSYNEQFF
TRBJ2-7 TRBV4-3 CASSQVLAGDEQYF
TRBJ2-7 TRBV7-9 CASSFPGASYEQYF
TRBJ2-7 TRBV27 CASSLGSGFLLYEQYF
TRBJ2-7 TRBV19 CASSMRASAPKVYEQYF
TRBJ2-5 TRBV4-3 CASSQSTSRETQYF
TRBJ2-7 TRBV6-5 CASSYAAGREGYEQYF
TRBJ2-3 TRBV6-4 CASTIPSGREADTQYF
TRBJ2-2 TRBV11-2 CASSLGGFRTGELFF
TRBJ2-2 TRBV27 CASSSRASNTGELFF
TRBJ2-2 TRBV21-1 CASSKDRAPLPGELFF
TRBJ1-2 TRBV28 CASSLLQGFYGYTF
TRBJ1-5 TRBV6-5 CASSFVSRSSNQPQHF
TRBJ2-7 TRBV19 CASSITVPSYEQYF
TRBJ2-2 TRBV4-1 CASSSTQGPNTGELFF
TRBJ2-2 TRBV4-2 CASSPTGLAGYANTGELFF
TRBJ2-7 TRBV5-1 CASSTGTSGYYEQYF
TRBJ2-5 TRBV28 CASTLTGEETQYF
TRBJ2-1 TRBV25-1 CASSDGVTAPYNEQFF
TRBJ2-1 TRBV4-3 CASSQAPPWREGRNEQFF
TRBJ2-1 TRBV29-1 CSAKGLAETSYNEQFF
TRBJ2-7 TRBV19 CASSRNRVGYSYEQYF
TRBJ2-1 TRBV7-2 CASRYGRDEQFF
TRBJ1-3 TRBV7-2 CASSYIQQGPNTIYF
TRBJ2-1 TRBV14 CASSHLAGVEQFF
TRBJ2-7 TRBV9 CASSAPGLADEQYF
TRBJ2-5 TRBV19 CASSNRETQYF
TRBJ1-5 TRBV28 CASRETDNGNNQPQHF
TRBJ2-7 TRBV28 CASSFRTGGASYEQYF
TRBJ2-1 TRBV4-3 CASSQTAGGSYNEQFF
TRBJ2-2 TRBV9 CASSVGGGMNTGELFF
TRBJ2-7 TRBV5-1 CASRTPRQGLDDEQYF
TRBJ1-2 TRBV4-3 CASSQDPGGEFLGYTF
TRBJ1-1 TRBV7-2 CASSRVTNTEAFF
TRBJ1-4 TRBV5-5 CASSSGTGYEKLFF
TRBJ2-1 TRBV13 CASLPWANHYNEQFF
TRBJ2-3 TRBV7-8 CASSLGYKSTDTQYF
TRBJ1-5 TRBV9 CASSVGGGLNQPQHF
TRBJ1-3 TRBV7-8 CASSLGGSRFTSGNTIYF
TRBJ1-1 TRBV4-3 CASSQSTLDRGEAFF
TRBJ2-5 TRBV11-2 CASTSKWAQETQYF
TRBJ2-5 TRBV27 CASSLHRVETQYF
TRBJ1-2 TRBV9 CASNPGDNYGYTF
TRBJ1-2 TRBV4-3 CASSQRLEGGYTF
TRBJ2-7 TRBV6-1 CASRPGTNYEQYF
TRBJ2-7 TRBV7-9 CASSLAGGTYEEQYF
TRBJ2-3 TRBV5-1 CASSPSGLAGITDTQYF
TRBJ1-1 TRBV27 CASSLFPGKAEAFF
TRBJ2-7 TRBV5-1 CASSNRTETYEQYF
TRBJ2-7 TRBV7-9 CASSLDGNYEQYF
TRBJ2-7 TRBV21-1 CASSTQRGAGGRCEQYF
TRBJ2-2 TRBV7-3 CASSSDSYTGELFF
TRBJ1-2 TRBV2 CASSDQAGRVGNYGYTF
TRBJ2-3 TRBV9 CASSASGSSTDTQYF
TRBJ2-2 TRBV9 CASSSHSGRNTGELFF
TRBJ2-1 TRBV27 CASSSPSLAIEQFF